The entry below gives a single TCR beta chain sequence along with its context. Using immunoSEQ multiplex PCR, the repertoire was profiled, and TCRdb retains in-frame clones only, with some absent. The profile shows roughly 70,000 clones, roughly nine tenths of them singletons. These data come from a study of blood T cell repertoires in COVID-19. This CDR3 has 12 amino acids. V gave up 3 bases and J gave up 7 bases, with 9 bases separating them. Germline loops: CDR1 KGHSH, CDR2 LQKENI. The clonotype was recovered from a man at least 80 years old with acute or convalescent COVID-19. The J gene is TRBJ1-2, the V gene TRBV18; TRBD1 is a possible D gene (6 bases). The sequenced material came from peripheral blood. For the CDR3, the DNA is TGTGCCAGCTCACCGGGGGCTAGTGGCTACACCTTC. Its translation: CASSPGASGYTF.